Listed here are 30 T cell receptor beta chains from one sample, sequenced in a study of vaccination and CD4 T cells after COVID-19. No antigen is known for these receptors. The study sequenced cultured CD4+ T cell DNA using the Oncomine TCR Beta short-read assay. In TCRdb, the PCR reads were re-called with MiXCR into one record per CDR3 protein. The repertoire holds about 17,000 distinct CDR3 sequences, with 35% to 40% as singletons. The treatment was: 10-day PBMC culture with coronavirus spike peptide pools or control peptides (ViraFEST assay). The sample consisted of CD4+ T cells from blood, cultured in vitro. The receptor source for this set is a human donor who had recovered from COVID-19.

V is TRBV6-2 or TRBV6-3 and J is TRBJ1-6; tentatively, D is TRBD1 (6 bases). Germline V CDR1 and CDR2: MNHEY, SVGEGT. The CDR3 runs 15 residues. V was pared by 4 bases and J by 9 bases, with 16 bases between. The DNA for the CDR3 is TGTGCCAGCAGTTTATACGGACAGTCTTCTTCACCCCTCCACTTT. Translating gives CASSLYGQSSSPLHF.

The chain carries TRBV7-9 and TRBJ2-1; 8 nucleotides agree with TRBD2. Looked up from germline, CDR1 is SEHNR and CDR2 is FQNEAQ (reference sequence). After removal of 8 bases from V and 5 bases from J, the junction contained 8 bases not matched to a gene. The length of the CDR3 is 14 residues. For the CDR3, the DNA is TGTGCCAGCGCCCCCAGCGGGGGCAACAATGAGCAGTTCTTC. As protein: CASAPSGGNNEQFF. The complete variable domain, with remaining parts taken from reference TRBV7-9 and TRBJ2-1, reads DTGVSQNPRHKITKRGQNVTFRCDPISEHNRLYWYRQTLGQGPEFLTYFQNEAQLEKSRLLSDRFSAERPKGSFSTLEIQRTEQGDSAMYLCASAPSGGNNEQFFGPGTRLTVL.

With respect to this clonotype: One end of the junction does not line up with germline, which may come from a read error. Here the CDR3 reads CASSYSGYAQYF. The DNA for the CDR3 is TGTGCCAGCAGTTACTCAGGCTACGCGCAGTACTTC. This chain connects TRBV6-2 or TRBV6-3 to TRBJ2-7; D is unresolved. CDR1 is MNHEY, CDR2 SVGEGT, per germline. The CDR3 loop spans 12 amino acids.

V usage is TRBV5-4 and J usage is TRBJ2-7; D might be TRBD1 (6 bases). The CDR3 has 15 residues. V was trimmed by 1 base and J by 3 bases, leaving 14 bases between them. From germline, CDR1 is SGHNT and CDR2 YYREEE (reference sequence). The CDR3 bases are TGTGCCAGCAGCTTGCGGACAGCGAATCTCTACGAGCAGTACTTC. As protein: CASSLRTANLYEQYF. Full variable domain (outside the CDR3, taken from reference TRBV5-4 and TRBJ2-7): ETGVTQSPTHLIKTRGQQVTLRCSSQSGHNTVSWYQQALGQGPQFIFQYYREEENGRGNFPPRFSGLQFPNYSSELNVNALELDDSALYLCASSLRTANLYEQYFGPGTRLTVT.

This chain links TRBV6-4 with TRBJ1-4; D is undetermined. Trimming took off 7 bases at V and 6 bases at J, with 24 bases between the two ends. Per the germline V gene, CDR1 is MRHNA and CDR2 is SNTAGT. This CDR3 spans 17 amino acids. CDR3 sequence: CASIRPTLGPADEKLFF. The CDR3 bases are TGTGCCAGCATCCGACCAACTCTAGGGCCAGCGGATGAAAAACTGTTTTTT.

The CDR3 here is CAIRPTSGRLHEQYF. The CDR3 coding sequence is TGTGCCATCAGACCTACTAGCGGGAGGCTTCACGAGCAGTACTTC. The rearrangement joins TRBV10-3 to TRBJ2-7; the match to TRBD2 covers 12 bases. The germline V gene encodes CDR1 ENHRY and CDR2 SYGVKD. The CDR3 length is 15 residues. V was clipped by 6 bases and J by 5 bases; unmatched bases: 8.

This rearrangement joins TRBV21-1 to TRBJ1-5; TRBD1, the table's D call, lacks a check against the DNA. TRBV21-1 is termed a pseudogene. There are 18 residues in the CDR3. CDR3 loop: CASSTPEQGPFLGQPQHF. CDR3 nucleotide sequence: TGTGCCAGCAGCACCCCAGAACAGGGGCCCTTCCTAGGGCAGCCCCAGCATTTT.

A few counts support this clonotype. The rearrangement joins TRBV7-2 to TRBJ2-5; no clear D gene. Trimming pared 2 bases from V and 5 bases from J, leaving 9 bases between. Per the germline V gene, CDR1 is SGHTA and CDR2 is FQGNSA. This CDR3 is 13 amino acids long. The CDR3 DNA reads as TGTGCCAGCAGCTTACAAGGGTGGGAGACCCAGTACTTC. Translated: CASSLQGWETQYF.

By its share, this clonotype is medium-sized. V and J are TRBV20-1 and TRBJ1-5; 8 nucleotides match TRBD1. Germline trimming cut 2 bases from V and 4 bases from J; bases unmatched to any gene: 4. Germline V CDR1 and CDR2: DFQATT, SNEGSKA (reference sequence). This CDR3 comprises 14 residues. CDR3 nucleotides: TGCAGTGCTAGACAGGGGGCGAGGAATCAGCCCCAGCATTTT. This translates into CSARQGARNQPQHF.

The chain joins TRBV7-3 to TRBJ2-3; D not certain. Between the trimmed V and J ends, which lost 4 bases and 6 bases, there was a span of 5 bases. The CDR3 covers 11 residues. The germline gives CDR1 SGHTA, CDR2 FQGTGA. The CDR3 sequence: CASSYGDTQYF. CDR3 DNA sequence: TGTGCCAGCAGCTACGGGGATACGCAGTATTTT.

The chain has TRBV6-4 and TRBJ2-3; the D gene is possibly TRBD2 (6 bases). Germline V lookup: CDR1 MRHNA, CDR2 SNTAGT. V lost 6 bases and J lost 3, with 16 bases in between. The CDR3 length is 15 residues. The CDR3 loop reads CASSLGPEGTDTQYF. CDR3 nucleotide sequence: TGTGCCAGCAGCCTCGGGCCGGAGGGAACAGATACGCAGTATTTT.

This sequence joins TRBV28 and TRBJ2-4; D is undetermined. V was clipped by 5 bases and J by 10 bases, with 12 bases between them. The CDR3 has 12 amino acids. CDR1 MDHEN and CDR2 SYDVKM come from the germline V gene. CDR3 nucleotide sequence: TGTGCCAGCAGTCCCCGGTACTTTATTCAGTACTTC. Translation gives CASSPRYFIQYF.

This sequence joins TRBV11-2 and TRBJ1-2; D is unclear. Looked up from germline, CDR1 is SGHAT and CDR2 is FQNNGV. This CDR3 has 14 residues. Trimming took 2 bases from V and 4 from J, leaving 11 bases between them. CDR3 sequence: CASSLNRRFYGYTF. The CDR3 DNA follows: TGTGCCAGCAGCTTAAACCGGAGGTTCTATGGCTACACCTTC.

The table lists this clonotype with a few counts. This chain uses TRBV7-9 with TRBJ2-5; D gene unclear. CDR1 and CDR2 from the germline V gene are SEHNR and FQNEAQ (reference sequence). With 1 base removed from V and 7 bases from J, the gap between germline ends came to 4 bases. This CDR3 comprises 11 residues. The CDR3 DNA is TGTGCCAGCAGCTTAGGGGCGACCCAGTACTTC. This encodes CASSLGATQYF. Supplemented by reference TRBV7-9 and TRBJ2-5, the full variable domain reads DTGVSQNPRHKITKRGQNVTFRCDPISEHNRLYWYRQTLGQGPEFLTYFQNEAQLEKSRLLSDRFSAERPKGSFSTLEIQRTEQGDSAMYLCASSLGATQYFGPGTRLLVL.

CDR3 nucleotides: TGTGCCAGCAGCCACGACAGGCAACAGTACTTC. Its translation is CASSHDRQQYF. V usage is TRBV28 and J usage is TRBJ2-7, with D possibly matching TRBD1 (6 bases). Germline V CDR1 and CDR2: MDHEN, SYDVKM. This CDR3 contains 11 residues. The V gene lost 6 bases and the J gene lost 10 bases, with 13 bases spanning the gap.

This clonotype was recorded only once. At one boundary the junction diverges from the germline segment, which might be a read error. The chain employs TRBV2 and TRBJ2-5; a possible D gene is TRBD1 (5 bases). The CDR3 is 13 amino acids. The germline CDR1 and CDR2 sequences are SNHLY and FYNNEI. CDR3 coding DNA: TGTGGCAGCAGTGACAGCCTCCAAGAGACCCAGTACTTC. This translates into CGSSDSLQETQYF.

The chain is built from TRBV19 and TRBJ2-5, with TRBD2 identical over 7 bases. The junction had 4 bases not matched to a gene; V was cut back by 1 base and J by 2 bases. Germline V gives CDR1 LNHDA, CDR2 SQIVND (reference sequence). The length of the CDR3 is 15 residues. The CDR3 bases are TGTGCCAGTAGTATAGTGAAGCGGGGACAAGAGACCCAGTACTTC. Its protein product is CASSIVKRGQETQYF. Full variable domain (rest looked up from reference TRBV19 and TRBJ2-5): DGGITQSPKYLFRKEGQNVTLSCEQNLNHDAMYWYRQDPGQGLRLIYYSQIVNDFQKGDIAEGYSVSREKKESFPLTVTSAQKNPTAFYLCASSIVKRGQETQYFGPGTRLLVL.

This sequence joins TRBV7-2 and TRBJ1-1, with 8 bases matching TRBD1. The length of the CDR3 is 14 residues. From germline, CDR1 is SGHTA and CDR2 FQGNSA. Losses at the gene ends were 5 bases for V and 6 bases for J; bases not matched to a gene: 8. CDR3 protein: CASSHGQGNPEAFF. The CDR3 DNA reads TGTGCCAGCAGCCACGGACAGGGTAACCCTGAAGCTTTCTTT.

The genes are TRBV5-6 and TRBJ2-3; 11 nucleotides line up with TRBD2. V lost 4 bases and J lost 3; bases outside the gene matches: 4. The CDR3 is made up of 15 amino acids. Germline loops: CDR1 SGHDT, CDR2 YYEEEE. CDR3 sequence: CASSRGLAATDTQYF. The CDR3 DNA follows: TGTGCCAGCAGCAGGGGACTAGCGGCTACAGATACGCAGTATTTT.

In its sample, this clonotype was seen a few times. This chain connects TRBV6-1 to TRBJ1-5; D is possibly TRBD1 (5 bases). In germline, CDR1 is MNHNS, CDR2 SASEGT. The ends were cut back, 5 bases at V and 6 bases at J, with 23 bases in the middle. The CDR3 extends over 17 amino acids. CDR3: CASSRLVGALGGQPQHF. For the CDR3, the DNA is TGTGCCAGCAGTAGATTGGTTGGGGCCCTCGGAGGTCAGCCCCAGCATTTT.

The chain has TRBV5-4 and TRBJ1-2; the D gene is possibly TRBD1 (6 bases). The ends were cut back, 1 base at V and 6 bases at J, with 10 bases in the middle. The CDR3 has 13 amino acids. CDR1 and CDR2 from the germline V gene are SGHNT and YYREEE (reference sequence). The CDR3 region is CASSLQGLNGYTF. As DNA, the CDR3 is TGTGCCAGCAGCTTGCAGGGGTTGAATGGCTACACCTTC.

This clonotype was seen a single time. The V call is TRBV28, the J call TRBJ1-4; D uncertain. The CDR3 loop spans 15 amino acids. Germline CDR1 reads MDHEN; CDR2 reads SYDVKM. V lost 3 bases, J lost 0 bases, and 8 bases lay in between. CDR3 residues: CASSFRGATNEKLFF. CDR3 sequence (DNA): TGTGCCAGCAGTTTCCGGGGAGCAACTAATGAAAAACTGTTTTTT.

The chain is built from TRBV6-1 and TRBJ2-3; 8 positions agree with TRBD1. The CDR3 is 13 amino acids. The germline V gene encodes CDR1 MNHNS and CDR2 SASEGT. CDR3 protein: CALQGANTDTQYF. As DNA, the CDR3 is TGTGCGCTTCAGGGGGCCAACACAGATACGCAGTATTTT.

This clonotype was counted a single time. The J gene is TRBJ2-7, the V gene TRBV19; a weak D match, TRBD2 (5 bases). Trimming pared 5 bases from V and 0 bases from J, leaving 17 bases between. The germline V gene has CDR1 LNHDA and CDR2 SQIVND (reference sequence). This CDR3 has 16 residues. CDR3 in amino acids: CASSLTNSVSSYEQYF. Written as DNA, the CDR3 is TGTGCCAGTAGTCTAACCAATAGCGTGAGCTCCTACGAGCAGTACTTC.

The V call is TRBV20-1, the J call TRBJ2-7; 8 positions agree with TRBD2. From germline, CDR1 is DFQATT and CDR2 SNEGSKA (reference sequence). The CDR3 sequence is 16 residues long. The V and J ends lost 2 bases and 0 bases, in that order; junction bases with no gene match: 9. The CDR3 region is CSARRTGGGSSYEQYF. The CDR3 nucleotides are TGCAGTGCTAGACGAACGGGAGGGGGGAGCTCCTACGAGCAGTACTTC.

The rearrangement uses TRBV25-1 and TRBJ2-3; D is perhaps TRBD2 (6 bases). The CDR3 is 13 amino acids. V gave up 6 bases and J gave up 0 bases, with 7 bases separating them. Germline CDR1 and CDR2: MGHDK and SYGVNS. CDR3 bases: TGTGCCAGCAGACGGGGGAGCACAGATACGCAGTATTTT. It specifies CASRRGSTDTQYF.

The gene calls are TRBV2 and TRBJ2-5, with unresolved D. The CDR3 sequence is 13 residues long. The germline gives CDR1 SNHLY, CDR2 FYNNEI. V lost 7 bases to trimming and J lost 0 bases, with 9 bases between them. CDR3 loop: CASNPLHQETQYF. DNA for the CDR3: TGTGCCAGCAATCCACTACACCAAGAGACCCAGTACTTC.

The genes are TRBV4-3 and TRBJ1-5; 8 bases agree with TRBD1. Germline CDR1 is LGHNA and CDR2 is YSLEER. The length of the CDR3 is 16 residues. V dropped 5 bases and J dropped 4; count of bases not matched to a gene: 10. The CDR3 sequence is CASSYSDRGRNQPQHF. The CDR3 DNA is TGCGCCAGCAGCTACTCCGACAGGGGCCGTAATCAGCCCCAGCATTTT.

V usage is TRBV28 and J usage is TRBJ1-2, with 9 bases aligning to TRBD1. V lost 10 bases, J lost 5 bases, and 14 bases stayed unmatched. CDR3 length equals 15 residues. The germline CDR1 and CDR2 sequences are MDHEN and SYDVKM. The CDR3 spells CATTPGQGFYYGYTF. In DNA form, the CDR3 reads TGTGCCACCACCCCCGGACAGGGGTTTTATTATGGCTACACCTTC.

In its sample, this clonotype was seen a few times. The CDR3 spells CASSPGDRRETQYF. CDR3 bases: TGTGCCAGCAGTCCAGGGGACAGGAGGGAGACCCAGTACTTC. The chain carries TRBV12-3 or TRBV12-4 and TRBJ2-5, with 8 bases aligning to TRBD1. CDR3 length: 14 residues. V shed 5 bases, J shed 5 bases, and the junction held 7 bases outside the gene matches.